This T cell receptor beta chain was identified during a study of blood T cells in healthy people across ages. Whole-study findings and limits: There were more naive CD4+ cells and higher diversity in long-lived donors than in aged donors. The unsorted PBMCs prevented any conclusive comparison of naive versus antigen-experienced cells. Strong correlation existed between TCR beta diversity and naive T cell percentage.

The second PCR ran about 6 to 12 cycles with a sample-barcoded 5' primer and J-beta primers. A single record per CDR3 protein comes from TCRdb applying MiXCR to the 5' RACE reads. The repertoire includes 630,000 or so distinct CDR3 sequences, less than 35% of them detected once, and around a sixth sits in the top ten. Individuals who donated were healthy Caucasians from Russia aged about 6 to 100. Of note for this clonotype: What it binds is unknown.

Germline trimming cut 6 bases from V and 8 bases from J; bases unmatched to any gene: 9. The length of the CDR3 is 13 residues. The chain uses TRBV12-3 or TRBV12-4 and TRBJ1-2; 7 positions agree with TRBD1. The receptor comes from a woman older than 75 in good health. Specimen: blood. CDR3 amino acids: CASRRQGTRGYTF. CDR3 in DNA: TGTGCCAGCAGGCGACAGGGAACCAGAGGCTACACCTTC.